This passage covers 28 T cell receptor beta chains from one sample sequenced in a study of T cells in Graves' hyperthyroidism and ophthalmopathy. RNA transcripts were the template for amplifying TCR beta CDR3 regions. First-round RT-PCR targeting the TCR CDR3 was performed with the HTBI primer set. TCRdb analysed the multiplex PCR reads with MiXCR anew, one entry per CDR3 protein. The table lists more than 45,000 distinct CDR3 sequences, roughly 52% of them singletons. The source material was blood. Receptors were obtained from a woman aged 25-40 years with Graves' ophthalmopathy.

The V gene is TRBV7-2, the J gene TRBJ1-3, with D maybe TRBD1 (5 bases). Trimming pared 5 bases from V and 0 bases from J, leaving 14 bases between. There are 16 residues in the CDR3. Germline CDR1 SGHTA, CDR2 FQGNSA. The CDR3 DNA follows: TGTGCCAGCAGCCCCCAGGGAACAGTCTCTGGAAACACCATATATTTT. Translation gives CASSPQGTVSGNTIYF.

The CDR3: CSVGRQSYEQYF. The CDR3 DNA reads as TGCAGCGTGGGACGGCAGTCCTACGAGCAGTACTTC. J is TRBJ2-7 and V is TRBV29-1, with D possibly being TRBD1 or TRBD2 (5 bases each). CDR3 length: 12 residues. The ends were cut back, 6 bases at V and 1 base at J, with 10 bases in the middle. Germline lookup yields CDR1 SQVTM and CDR2 ANQGSEA.

In regard to this clonotype: The missing conserved phenylalanine or tryptophan at the end of this CDR3 makes a read error likely. Because the CDR3's place on the DNA is in doubt, the DNA is left out and the CDR3 is given as listed by TCRdb. V gene TRBV20-1 combines with J gene TRBJ1-3. Including both end residues, the CDR3 is 10 amino acids long. The V gene's germline CDR1 is DFQATT and CDR2 SNEGSKA (reference sequence). CDR3 sequence: CSALRLAGGP.

The chain joins TRBV27 to TRBJ1-5, with D possibly being TRBD1 (6 bases). Trimming removed 3 bases from V and 5 bases from J, with 14 bases in between. The CDR3 is 15 amino acids. CDR1 and CDR2 (germline): MNHEY, SMNVEV (reference sequence). In DNA form, the CDR3 reads TGTGCCAGCAGTTTGGGGGCAGGGCCAGATCAGCCCCAGCATTTT. Translated: CASSLGAGPDQPQHF.

This clonotype has a count of ten or more. This rearrangement joins TRBV10-1 to TRBJ2-3; maybe TRBD2 (6 bases). V was shortened by 6 bases and J by 4 bases, with 14 bases between the two germline ends. Germline V gene lookup returns CDR1 WNHNN and CDR2 SYGVQD (reference sequence). This CDR3 is 14 amino acids long. The CDR3 DNA reads TGCGCCAGCAGCTTTAGCGGAGGGGCAGATACGCAGTATTTT. Its translation is CASSFSGGADTQYF.

As concerns this clonotype: A junction end diverges from the germline sequence, so it may reflect a read error. The rearrangement links TRBV19 to TRBJ1-5; 11 bases line up with TRBD1. CDR3 length: 15 residues. Germline V gene data show CDR1 as LNHDA and CDR2 as SQIVND (reference sequence). Here the CDR3 DNA reads TGTGCCTGTAGAGGGACAGGGGGAATTGATCAGCCCCAGCATTTT. Protein product: CACRGTGGIDQPQHF.

As regards this clonotype: At one of its ends the junction is not consistent with the germline gene, which may arise from a read error. V is TRBV15 and J is TRBJ2-7; 9 positions match TRBD2. This CDR3 spans 16 amino acids. Per germline, CDR1 LNHNV and CDR2 YYDKDF (reference sequence). CDR3 sequence: CATSRGIGGRAYEQYF. CDR3 sequence (DNA): TGTGCCACCAGCAGAGGTATCGGCGGGAGGGCCTACGAGCAGTACTTT.

This clonotype was recorded many times. This chain's CDR3 is CASSLDRGGGEQFF. DNA of the CDR3: TGCGCCAGCAGCTTGGACAGGGGCGGGGGTGAGCAGTTCTTC. The V and J genes are TRBV5-1 and TRBJ2-1; TRBD1 or TRBD2 may be the D gene (7 bases each). Trimming removed 0 bases at V and 9 bases at J, with 13 bases between. Germline V lookup: CDR1 SGHRS, CDR2 YFSETQ. This CDR3 has 14 residues.

CDR3 amino acids: CASSSWRGANVLTF. CDR3 DNA sequence: TGTGCCAGCAGCTCATGGAGGGGGGCCAACGTCCTGACTTTC. The rearrangement joins TRBV5-4 to TRBJ2-6, with TRBD2 as a possible D gene (5 bases). Germline V CDR1 and CDR2: SGHNT, YYREEE (reference sequence). Trimming removed 3 bases at V and 4 bases at J, with 8 bases between. This CDR3 spans 14 amino acids.

The J gene is TRBJ2-5, the V gene TRBV20-1; D is undetermined. The V end was cut by 2 bases, the J end by 5 bases, with 12 bases between. Per the germline V gene, CDR1 is DFQATT and CDR2 is SNEGSKA (reference sequence). The CDR3 extends over 13 amino acids. CDR3 nucleotide sequence: TGCAGTGCTAGAAGGACGCTGATCGAGACCCAGTACTTC. Translating gives CSARRTLIETQYF.

A single count supports this clonotype. The chain is built from TRBV5-1 and TRBJ1-3; D call uncertain. V shed 2 bases and J shed 4 bases, with 13 bases lying between them. The CDR3 is made up of 15 amino acids. CDR1 and CDR2 from the germline V gene are SGHRS and YFSETQ. Written as DNA, the CDR3 is TGCGCCAGCAGCTTCCAGGTTTCTTCGGGAAACACCATATATTTT. Protein: CASSFQVSSGNTIYF. Full variable domain (rest looked up from reference TRBV5-1 and TRBJ1-3): KAGVTQTPRYLIKTRGQQVTLSCSPISGHRSVSWYQQTPGQGLQFLFEYFSETQRNKGNFPGRFSGRQFSNSRSEMNVSTLELGDSALYLCASSFQVSSGNTIYFGEGSWLTVV.

The rearrangement uses TRBV5-1 and TRBJ1-2; 7 nucleotides line up with TRBD1. From germline, CDR1 is SGHRS and CDR2 YFSETQ. CDR3 size: 12 residues. V dropped 4 bases and J dropped 5; count of bases not matched to a gene: 2. CDR3 protein: CASSEQGYGYTF. The CDR3 DNA reads as TGCGCCAGCAGCGAACAGGGGTATGGCTACACCTTC.

A word on this clonotype: A much larger clone lies a single base off, so this may be a read error. This chain links TRBV14 with TRBJ1-6; 8 bases are a match to TRBD1. Trimming took 1 base from V and 8 from J; bases not matched to a gene: 10. Germline loops: CDR1 SGHDN, CDR2 FVKESK. The CDR3 is 17 residues long. Here the CDR3 reads CASSQGSGGWEDSPLHF. For the CDR3, the DNA is TGTGCCAGCAGCCAAGGTTCAGGGGGCTGGGAGGATTCACCCCTCCACTTT.

The chain uses TRBV10-3 and TRBJ2-6, with D possibly TRBD2 on 5 matching bases. The CDR3 consists of 17 residues. The germline gives CDR1 ENHRY, CDR2 SYGVKD. Trimming took 4 bases from V and 1 from J, leaving 14 bases between them. For the CDR3, the DNA is TGTGCCATCAGTGGGAAGAGAGGGATGTCTGGGGCCAACGTCCTGACTTTC. Encoded protein: CAISGKRGMSGANVLTF.

This clonotype showed up just once. This may be a read error, as it is one base from a much larger clone. The V call is TRBV4-2, the J call TRBJ1-1; D uncertain. Germline V gives CDR1 LGHNA, CDR2 YNFKEQ. V lost 0 bases to trimming and J lost 1 base, with 21 bases between them. This CDR3 is built from 19 residues. The CDR3 sequence: CASSQDWWELRAGNTEAFF. The CDR3 DNA follows: TGTGCCAGCAGCCAAGATTGGTGGGAACTTCGGGCGGGGAACACTGAAGCTTTCTTT.

This clonotype was observed many times. This chain joins TRBV7-9 and TRBJ1-5; TRBD1 aligns across 7 bases. V gave up 5 bases and J gave up 5 bases; unmatched junction bases: 6. CDR3 length: 14 amino acids. Germline CDR1 and CDR2: SEHNR and FQNEAQ (reference sequence). This CDR3 reads CASSPGGGDQPQHF. CDR3 DNA: TGTGCCAGCAGCCCAGGGGGAGGAGATCAGCCCCAGCATTTT.

Many counts were recorded for this clonotype. The chain couples TRBV20-1 to TRBJ1-2; D remains unclear. Germline CDR1 reads DFQATT; CDR2 reads SNEGSKA (reference sequence). Trimming stripped 0 bases from V and 7 bases from J, with 18 bases between. This CDR3 is built from 15 residues. The CDR3 reads CSARDLLFVLSGYTF. CDR3 coding DNA: TGCAGTGCTAGAGATCTATTATTTGTTTTGAGTGGCTACACCTTC.

V is TRBV5-1 and J is TRBJ2-7, with 9 bases lining up with TRBD1. The junction had 5 bases not matched to a gene; V was cut back by 3 bases and J by 1 base. This CDR3 has 15 amino acids. In germline, CDR1 is SGHRS, CDR2 YFSETQ. CDR3 protein: CASSYWTGESYEQYF. The DNA of the CDR3 is TGCGCCAGCAGCTATTGGACAGGGGAGTCCTACGAGCAGTACTTC. Together with reference TRBV5-1 and TRBJ2-7, the CDR3 gives the full variable domain: KAGVTQTPRYLIKTRGQQVTLSCSPISGHRSVSWYQQTPGQGLQFLFEYFSETQRNKGNFPGRFSGRQFSNSRSEMNVSTLELGDSALYLCASSYWTGESYEQYFGPGTRLTVT.

This clonotype is medium-sized within its sample. This chain connects TRBV24-1 to TRBJ1-6, with D tentatively TRBD1 (5 bases). V was clipped by 5 bases and J by 0 bases, with 22 bases between them. This CDR3 region has 20 residues. Per germline, CDR1 KGHDR and CDR2 SFDVKD. CDR3 in amino acids: CATSGARKTGECSYNSPLHF. CDR3 nucleotides: TGTGCCACCAGTGGGGCCAGAAAAACAGGTGAGTGCTCCTATAATTCACCCCTCCACTTT.

Many counts were recorded for this clonotype. The chain links TRBV25-1 to TRBJ2-2; 14 bases fit TRBD2. The CDR3 sequence is 19 residues long. V shed 4 bases, J shed 4 bases, and the junction held 11 bases outside the gene matches. Looked up from germline, CDR1 is MGHDK and CDR2 is SYGVNS. The CDR3 is CASSGGLAGEPLRTGELFF. CDR3 DNA sequence: TGTGCCAGCAGTGGGGGACTAGCGGGGGAACCCCTCCGCACCGGGGAGCTGTTTTTT.

The rearrangement links TRBV29-1 to TRBJ1-2; D not resolved. The V gene's germline CDR1 is SQVTM and CDR2 ANQGSEA. Trimming removed 8 bases from V and 6 bases from J, with 16 bases in between. The CDR3 is made up of 12 amino acids. The CDR3 region is CSSFATAHGYTF. DNA of the CDR3: TGCAGCAGTTTTGCGACCGCCCATGGCTACACCTTC.

The V and J genes are TRBV24-1 and TRBJ2-3; TRBD2 matches 9 bases. V shed 9 bases and J 1 base; nucleotides not matched to a gene: 4. The CDR3 runs 14 residues. Per germline, CDR1 KGHDR and CDR2 SFDVKD. DNA for the CDR3: TGTGCCACCCGCGGGAGGGGCGGCACAGATACGCAGTATTTT. Its translation: CATRGRGGTDTQYF.

This clonotype was detected a few times. The chain links TRBV4-2 to TRBJ2-6; 12 bases agree with TRBD1. The J segment lost 11 bases and the V segment lost 0 bases, leaving 8 bases of the junction unmatched. The germline CDR1 and CDR2 sequences are LGHNA and YNFKEQ. The CDR3 is 17 amino acids. The CDR3 nucleotides read TGTGCCAGCAGCCAAGAACCGGGACAGGGGGCGGTCGACGTCCTGACTTTC. Its protein product is CASSQEPGQGAVDVLTF.

This clonotype was found many times. The chain joins TRBV12-3 or TRBV12-4 to TRBJ2-1, with 9 bases that match TRBD2. V was clipped by 4 bases and J by 2 bases; unmatched bases: 3. This CDR3 has 15 residues. The CDR3 DNA follows: TGTGCCAGCAGTTCCCAGCGGGGGGCCTACAATGAGCAGTTCTTC. Protein: CASSSQRGAYNEQFF.

This clonotype has ten or more counts. The rearrangement uses TRBV20-1 and TRBJ2-5; D unresolved. With 0 bases removed from V and 5 bases from J, the gap between germline ends came to 16 bases. The V gene's germline CDR1 is DFQATT and CDR2 SNEGSKA (reference sequence). This CDR3 spans 15 amino acids. CDR3 DNA sequence: TGCAGTGCTAGAGATATCGGGTCGAGTCTGGAGACCCAGTACTTC. The encoded protein is CSARDIGSSLETQYF.

As concerns this clonotype: An end of the junction does not agree with germline; a read error may underlie this. V gene TRBV20-1 combines with J gene TRBJ2-3, with a possible D match to TRBD2 (6 bases). In germline, CDR1 is DFQATT, CDR2 SNEGSKA (reference sequence). The CDR3 covers 17 residues. In nucleotides, the CDR3 is TGCAATGCTAGAGGAACGGGAGTAGGGGCTAGCACAGATACGCAGTACTTT. Its protein is CNARGTGVGASTDTQYF.

V is TRBV7-8 and J is TRBJ1-5, with TRBD1 as a possible D gene (5 bases). The CDR3 contains 14 residues. From germline, CDR1 is SGHVS and CDR2 FQNEAQ. Trimming removed 3 bases from V and 0 bases from J, with 6 bases in between. CDR3 protein: CASSFGTSNQPQHF. The CDR3 DNA follows: TGTGCCAGCAGCTTCGGGACTAGCAATCAGCCCCAGCATTTT.

This chain uses TRBV5-6 with TRBJ2-5; TRBD2 matches at 7 bases. V trimming: 0 bases; J trimming: 6 bases; junction bases outside the gene matches: 5. The germline CDR1 and CDR2 sequences are SGHDT and YYEEEE. CDR3 size: 14 residues. As DNA, the CDR3 is TGTGCCAGCAGCTTGGTTGGCGGGAGTAAGACCCAGTACTTC. Translation gives CASSLVGGSKTQYF. Using reference TRBV5-6 and TRBJ2-5 for the parts outside the CDR3, the full variable domain is DAGVTQSPTHLIKTRGQQVTLRCSPKSGHDTVSWYQQALGQGPQFIFQYYEEEERQRGNFPDRFSGHQFPNYSSELNVNALLLGDSALYLCASSLVGGSKTQYFGPGTRLLVL.